The TCR beta chain described here comes from a study of T cells after yellow fever vaccination. Overall study: Fractions of low cell number were prepared using SMART-Seq v4 Ultra Low Input.

Study-wide findings and caveats: The CD4 compartment and the CD8 compartment contained a small share of clonotypes in common. Once the booster was given, most primary-vaccination clones reappeared, at 95% to 97% for CD4 and around 90% for CD8.

A 5'RACE template-switching step, the method used to make TCR cDNA, added a universal primer site and UMIs. TCRdb independently ran MiXCR on the 5' RACE reads; one entry per CDR3 protein. Among a few hundred thousand distinct CDR3 sequences listed, around 17% were seen once. This clonotype was seen a handful of times. Its antigen remains unidentified. Germline assignment: CDR1 SGHRS and CDR2 YFSETQ. Trimming took 3 bases from V and 6 from J, leaving 12 bases between them. The CDR3 totals 13 residues. The chain couples TRBV5-1 to TRBJ1-1; D uncertain. This clonotype was obtained from a man aged 18 to 29 who received the YFV17D yellow fever vaccine. The material sequenced was PBMCs, taken about 5 days after the first yellow fever vaccination. CDR3 sequence reads: CASSWRDGSEAFF. CDR3 DNA: TGCGCCAGCAGCTGGCGGGATGGCTCTGAAGCTTTCTTT.